The 31 T cell receptor beta chains listed next were all sequenced from one sample in a study of cytomegalovirus exposure and HLA in healthy donors. Amplification used 60 Vbeta primers and 13 Jbeta primers. The data were produced by immunoSEQ multiplex PCR, yet TCRdb's version contains in-frame clones alone and is incomplete. This specimen shows about 140,000 clones; the ten leading clones hold about 2.3%. Specimen: PBMCs. The receptor set was obtained from a woman younger than 35 in good health and CMV-seronegative.

The chain links TRBV5-4 to TRBJ2-5, with D maybe TRBD2 (5 bases). The J call is doubtful: the DNA matches TRBJ2-7 better. Germline V gene data show CDR1 as SGHNT and CDR2 as YYREEE (reference sequence). The CDR3 totals 15 residues. CDR3 protein: CASSLGLADTYEQYF. The CDR3 DNA sequence: TGTGCCAGCAGCTTGGGGCTAGCCGACACCTACGAGCAGTACTTC.

The chain has TRBV9 and TRBJ1-2, with D hard to call. V lost 4 bases to trimming and J lost 2 bases, with 6 bases between them. The CDR3 is 12 residues long. CDR1 is SGDLS, CDR2 YYNGEE, per germline. Written as DNA, the CDR3 is TGTGCCAGCAGCACGGAGAACTATGGCTACACCTTC. This encodes CASSTENYGYTF. The full variable domain, in which reference TRBV9 and TRBJ1-2 provide the parts outside the CDR3, is DSGVTQTPKHLITATGQRVTLRCSPRSGDLSVYWYQQSLDQGLQFLIQYYNGEERAKGNILERFSAQQFPDLHSELNLSSLELGDSALYFCASSTENYGYTFGSGTRLTVV.

The chain carries TRBV25-1 and TRBJ2-1; 12 bases map to TRBD2. V shed 7 bases, J shed 7 bases, and the junction held 11 bases outside the gene matches. Per the germline V gene, CDR1 is MGHDK and CDR2 is SYGVNS. CDR3 length: 16 residues. The CDR3 spells CASTLAGGGAKNEQFF. Here the CDR3 DNA reads TGTGCCAGCACCCTAGCGGGAGGGGGAGCTAAAAATGAGCAGTTCTTC.

This chain connects TRBV2 to TRBJ2-1; 9 bases are a match to TRBD2. Per germline, CDR1 SNHLY and CDR2 FYNNEI. The CDR3 sequence is 17 residues long. V shed 2 bases and J 6 bases; nucleotides not matched to a gene: 11. Here the CDR3 DNA reads TGTGCCAGCAGTGAACGACTCACCGGGACTAGCTCCAATGAGCAGTTCTTC. This translates into CASSERLTGTSSNEQFF.

The gene calls are TRBV27 and TRBJ2-3, with 7 bases identical to TRBD2. The CDR3 totals 15 residues. Trimming removed 2 bases from V and 5 bases from J; junction bases left unmatched: 7. CDR1 is MNHEY and CDR2 is SMNVEV in the germline V gene (reference sequence). As DNA, the CDR3 is TGTGCCAGCAGTTTAATTCGGGAGGCAATAGATACGCAGTATTTT. It is translated as CASSLIREAIDTQYF.

V and J are TRBV28 and TRBJ1-5; the D gene is possibly TRBD1 (6 bases). V lost 3 bases to trimming and J lost 5 bases, with 20 bases between them. CDR1 is MDHEN and CDR2 is SYDVKM in the germline V gene. This CDR3 has 17 residues. The CDR3 region has the DNA TGTGCCAGCAGTTTTGGGGACACTCAGGTCGCGGATCAGCCCCAGCATTTT. It codes for CASSFGDTQVADQPQHF.

V and J are TRBV5-1 and TRBJ2-4; 12 positions match TRBD2. Unmatched junction bases numbered 4, after V lost 0 bases and J lost 9 bases. CDR1 SGHRS and CDR2 YFSETQ come from the germline V gene. The CDR3 consists of 15 residues. CDR3 protein: CASSLGSTSGGIQYF. DNA for the CDR3: TGCGCCAGCAGCTTGGGGTCGACTAGCGGGGGCATTCAGTACTTC.

The V gene is TRBV6-1, the J gene TRBJ2-5; D is unclear. Judging by the DNA end, TRBJ2-7 fits better; the J call may be wrong. CDR1 MNHNS and CDR2 SASEGT come from the germline V gene. This CDR3 is 15 amino acids long. CDR3 residues: CASSEMAGSSYEQYF. DNA for the CDR3: TGTGCCAGCAGTGAAATGGCAGGCTCCTCCTACGAGCAGTACTTC.

The chain employs TRBV4-1 and TRBJ2-5; maybe TRBD1 (5 bases). V lost 1 base, J lost 5 bases, and 14 bases lay in between. This CDR3 region has 15 residues. CDR1 and CDR2 (germline): MGHRA, YSYEKL. For the CDR3, the DNA is TGCGCCAGCAGCCAAGGGACATTTCAAGTGGAGACCCAGTACTTC. Residues: CASSQGTFQVETQYF.

The J gene is TRBJ2-4, the V gene TRBV6-6, with a possible D match to TRBD1 (6 bases). The V end lost 0 bases, the J end lost 4 bases, and 13 bases lay between the germline ends. CDR1 MNHNY and CDR2 SVGAGI come from the germline V gene (reference sequence). The CDR3 length is 16 residues. The CDR3 nucleotides read TGTGCCAGCAGTTACTCGCACCCCGACAGGAAAAACATTCAGTACTTC. This sequence encodes CASSYSHPDRKNIQYF.

This sequence joins TRBV28 and TRBJ1-1; maybe TRBD1 (5 bases). CDR3 length equals 15 residues. Germline V gives CDR1 MDHEN, CDR2 SYDVKM. Written as DNA, the CDR3 is TGTGCGGCCAGGAGCTTTGCGGGGGGGAACACTGAAGCTTTCTTT. It codes for CAARSFAGGNTEAFF.

V is TRBV19 and J is TRBJ2-3; 14 nucleotides agree with TRBD2. There are 15 residues in the CDR3. The germline V gene has CDR1 LNHDA and CDR2 SQIVND (reference sequence). Losses at the gene ends were 9 bases for V and 3 bases for J; bases not matched to a gene: 5. The CDR3 coding sequence is TGTGCCAGCAGGGGACTAGCGGGAGAGACAGATACGCAGTATTTT. Translation gives CASRGLAGETDTQYF.

This sequence joins TRBV29-1 and TRBJ2-5, with D possibly TRBD2 on 6 matching bases. The J call may be faulty, since TRBJ2-7 better matches the DNA end. There are 13 residues in the CDR3. Per the germline V gene, CDR1 is SQVTM and CDR2 is ANQGSEA. Here the CDR3 reads CSVDGTSVYEQYF. The CDR3 coding sequence is TGCAGCGTTGACGGGACTTCAGTATACGAGCAGTACTTC.

The chain joins TRBV29-1 to TRBJ2-7, with a weak D call TRBD1 (5 bases). V lost 0 bases to trimming and J lost 2 bases, with 11 bases between them. Germline CDR1 and CDR2: SQVTM and ANQGSEA. This CDR3 spans 14 amino acids. CDR3 in DNA: TGCAGCGTTGAAGATGCTACAGGAGCCTACGAGCAGTACGTC. It translates to CSVEDATGAYEQYV.

The chain links TRBV4-1 to TRBJ2-5, with D perhaps TRBD1 (6 bases). Germline values: CDR1 MGHRA, CDR2 YSYEKL. V lost 0 bases and J lost 5, with 13 bases in between. The CDR3 is 15 residues long. CDR3 in DNA: TGCGCCAGCAGCCAAGACCCAGGGGACCGGGAGACCCAGTACTTC. Protein sequence: CASSQDPGDRETQYF.

The chain couples TRBV7-2 to TRBJ1-1; 7 nucleotides agree with TRBD1. Germline CDR1 SGHTA, CDR2 FQGNSA. With 1 base clipped from V and 1 base from J, the junction kept 3 bases outside the gene matches. The CDR3 spans 15 residues. CDR3 protein: CASSLGQGGNTEAFF. In nucleotides, the CDR3 is TGTGCCAGCAGCTTAGGTCAGGGGGGGAACACTGAAGCTTTCTTT. The full variable domain, rest sourced from reference TRBV7-2 and TRBJ1-1, is GAGVSQSPSNKVTEKGKDVELRCDPISGHTALYWYRQSLGQGLEFLIYFQGNSAPDKSGLPSDRFSAERTGGSVSTLTIQRTQQEDSAVYLCASSLGQGGNTEAFFGQGTRLTVV.

The V call is TRBV14, the J call TRBJ2-3; 8 nucleotides align to TRBD2. Germline loops: CDR1 SGHDN, CDR2 FVKESK. The CDR3 loop spans 16 amino acids. V was pared by 3 bases and J by 2 bases, with 7 bases of the junction left unmatched. Here the CDR3 reads CASSHEAGGLTDTQYF. The CDR3, as DNA: TGTGCCAGCAGCCACGAGGCGGGAGGCCTCACAGATACGCAGTATTTT.

The gene calls are TRBV11-3 and TRBJ2-1; D gene uncertain. V lost 5 bases to trimming and J lost 7 bases, with 12 bases between them. The CDR3 is 13 residues long. Germline V CDR1 and CDR2: SGHNT, YENEEA. Here the CDR3 DNA reads TGTGCCAGCAGCCTAAACAGAATTAATGAGCAGTTCTTC. This gives the protein CASSLNRINEQFF. The full variable domain, rest sourced from reference TRBV11-3 and TRBJ2-1, is EAGVVQSPRYKIIEKKQPVAFWCNPISGHNTLYWYLQNLGQGPELLIRYENEEAVDDSQLPKDRFSAERLKGVDSTLKIQPAELGDSAVYLCASSLNRINEQFFGPGTRLTVL.

This sequence joins TRBV5-4 and TRBJ1-2, with a possible D match to TRBD1 (6 bases). V lost 5 bases to trimming and J lost 2 bases, with 7 bases between them. Germline loops: CDR1 SGHNT, CDR2 YYREEE (reference sequence). The CDR3 covers 12 residues. This CDR3 is CASRGQNYGYTF. DNA of the CDR3: TGTGCCAGCAGGGGACAAAACTATGGCTACACCTTC.

The V gene is TRBV18, the J gene TRBJ1-1; D is ambiguous. The CDR3 runs 11 residues. Germline V gene sequence: CDR1 KGHSH, CDR2 LQKENI. Trimming took 6 bases from V and 4 from J, leaving 6 bases between them. CDR3 sequence (DNA): TGTGCCAGCTCCCCGGGCACTGAAGCTTTCTTT. It codes for CASSPGTEAFF.

The V gene is TRBV7-2, the J gene TRBJ2-3; 9 bases line up with TRBD1. The germline V gene has CDR1 SGHTA and CDR2 FQGNSA. V shed 5 bases, J shed 7 bases, and the junction held 10 bases outside the gene matches. CDR3 length: 15 amino acids. The CDR3 loop is CASSLWTGEQNTQYF. CDR3 in DNA: TGTGCCAGCAGCCTATGGACAGGGGAGCAGAATACGCAGTATTTT.

The chain joins TRBV19 to TRBJ2-2, with a possible D match to TRBD2 (6 bases). Per the germline V gene, CDR1 is LNHDA and CDR2 is SQIVND (reference sequence). CDR3 length: 15 amino acids. Deletions cut 4 bases from V and 3 bases from J, with 12 bases between. CDR3 sequence: CASSNSGLDTGELFF. CDR3 nucleotide sequence: TGTGCCAGTAGTAACAGCGGGTTGGACACCGGGGAGCTGTTTTTT.

The V and J genes are TRBV10-3 and TRBJ1-6; the match to TRBD1 covers 9 bases. There are 18 residues in the CDR3. Germline trimming cut 0 bases from V and 3 bases from J; bases unmatched to any gene: 6. Germline CDR1 reads ENHRY; CDR2 reads SYGVKD. The CDR3 loop reads CAISESVTGGLYNSPLHF. DNA of the CDR3: TGTGCCATCAGTGAGTCAGTGACAGGGGGTCTCTATAATTCACCCCTCCACTTT.

V gene TRBV7-6 combines with J gene TRBJ2-1, with D perhaps TRBD2 (7 bases). This CDR3 is 15 amino acids long. In germline, CDR1 is SGHVS, CDR2 FNYEAQ. Deletions cut 6 bases from V and 7 bases from J, with 19 bases between. In nucleotides, the CDR3 is TGTGCCAGCAGAAAAGGACGGGGGGCGGGGAATGAGCAGTTCTTC. It specifies CASRKGRGAGNEQFF.

This chain connects TRBV5-4 to TRBJ2-2; the D gene is possibly TRBD2 (5 bases). The CDR3 consists of 16 residues. Trimming pared 2 bases from V and 4 bases from J, leaving 15 bases between. Germline V gene data show CDR1 as SGHNT and CDR2 as YYREEE (reference sequence). This chain's CDR3 is CASSLGFGVITGELFF. CDR3 in DNA: TGTGCCAGCAGCTTAGGGTTCGGGGTTATCACCGGGGAGCTGTTTTTT.

This chain uses TRBV7-6 with TRBJ1-1; no clear D gene. Germline V CDR1 and CDR2: SGHVS, FNYEAQ. V was pared by 5 bases and J by 1 base, with 11 bases between. This CDR3 comprises 14 residues. CDR3 in amino acids: CASSLEMGNTEAFF. The CDR3, as DNA: TGTGCCAGCAGCCTGGAGATGGGGAACACTGAAGCTTTCTTT.

About this clone: The same CDR3 arises from other DNA sequences in this sample as well. This chain links TRBV12-5 with TRBJ1-1, with D possibly matching TRBD1 (6 bases). CDR3 length equals 13 residues. The germline V gene encodes CDR1 LGHNT and CDR2 FRNRAP. V was cut by 6 bases and J by 4 bases, with 12 bases left in between. The CDR3: CASGVTGSTEAFF. The CDR3 coding sequence is TGTGCTAGTGGAGTGACAGGTTCCACTGAAGCTTTCTTT.

The V and J genes are TRBV27 and TRBJ2-7; 10 bases are a match to TRBD2. J gave up 3 bases and V 5 bases, and 10 bases lay outside the gene matches. Per the germline V gene, CDR1 is MNHEY and CDR2 is SMNVEV (reference sequence). The CDR3 loop spans 16 amino acids. The CDR3 sequence is CASSLFGEREGYEQYF. DNA for the CDR3: TGTGCCAGCAGTCTTTTCGGAGAGCGGGAGGGCTACGAGCAGTACTTC.

This sequence joins TRBV4-2 and TRBJ2-7; 8 positions match TRBD1. The CDR3 loop spans 15 amino acids. Germline values: CDR1 LGHNA, CDR2 YNFKEQ. With V trimmed by 4 bases and J by 3 bases, 8 bases remained unmatched. The CDR3 sequence is CASSLGTGSGYEQYF. The CDR3 coding sequence is TGTGCCAGCAGCCTAGGGACAGGCTCGGGCTACGAGCAGTACTTC.

In nucleotides, the CDR3 is TGTGCCAGTAGTGTTGAAGGGACTAGCGGGAGTGGTAGGGGGGCCAACGTCCTGACTTTC. Translated: CASSVEGTSGSGRGANVLTF. V is TRBV19 and J is TRBJ2-6; 14 bases are a match to TRBD2. Germline lookup yields CDR1 LNHDA and CDR2 SQIVND (reference sequence). The length of the CDR3 is 20 residues. Germline trimming cut 5 bases from V and 4 bases from J; bases unmatched to any gene: 13.

This chain links TRBV11-2 with TRBJ2-3, with D possibly TRBD2 on 5 matching bases. The CDR3 runs 15 residues. V lost 5 bases, J lost 0 bases, and 12 bases lay in between. The germline V gene encodes CDR1 SGHAT and CDR2 FQNNGV. The CDR3 reads CASSPIGGSTDTQYF. The CDR3 DNA reads TGTGCCAGCAGCCCAATCGGCGGGAGCACAGATACGCAGTATTTT.